The entry below describes one T cell receptor (beta chain). No antigen is known for it. TCRdb's table, derived via immunoSEQ multiplex PCR, lists solely in-frame clones and lacks some. The top ten hold about 4% of the sample, which has 150,000 to 200,000 clones, just over 90% seen once. These data are taken from a study of T cell responses to AZD1222 COVID-19 vaccine. Regarding the study as a whole: AZD1222 recipients seropositive at baseline numbered only five to seven.

The ends lost 0 bases at V and 2 bases at J; junction bases unmatched: 3. The CDR3 runs 15 residues. Germline-derived CDR1 and CDR2 are SNHLY and FYNNEI. The chain employs TRBV2 and TRBJ1-2; TRBD1 matches 7 bases. Sequences were derived from peripheral blood, sampled 28 days after the second dose of the MenACWY control vaccine. The sequence derives from an adult who received the MenACWY meningococcal vaccine as a control. CDR3 in amino acids: CASSEAGGQNYGYTF. CDR3 DNA sequence: TGTGCCAGCAGTGAAGCGGGGGGACAGAACTATGGCTACACCTTC.